Shown below are 21 T cell receptor beta chains from a single sample sequenced in a study of CD8+CD57+ T cells in acquired aplastic anemia. Genomic DNA, serving as template, underwent TCR beta VDJ and CDR3 profiling. TCRdb ran MiXCR on the reads and lists one entry per CDR3 protein. The sample comprises about 240,000 distinct CDR3 sequences, 47% of which are singletons, and about 7.8% rests with the top ten. Patients included in sequencing had previously demonstrated CD8+CD57+ cell expansion by flow cytometry. Source material: sorted CD4+, CD8+, or CD8+CD57+ T cells (not recorded which) from PBMCs. The origin of the receptors is a human donor with aplastic anemia.

V and J are TRBV6-5 and TRBJ1-1; D is unresolved. Between the trimmed V and J ends, which lost 0 bases and 1 base, there was a span of 6 bases. Germline CDR1 is MNHEY and CDR2 is SVGAGI. The CDR3 has 14 amino acids. CDR3 amino acids: CASSYSRPNTEAFF. The DNA of the CDR3 is TGTGCCAGCAGTTACTCTCGCCCGAACACTGAAGCTTTCTTT.

Note on this clonotype: A junction end diverges from the germline sequence, so it may reflect a read error. The chain links TRBV19 to TRBJ2-7; D unclear. The CDR3 is made up of 13 amino acids. From germline, CDR1 is LNHDA and CDR2 SQIVND (reference sequence). For the CDR3, the DNA is TGTGCCAGCAGCCCCTCTTATGCGGACGAGCAGTACTTT. Translating gives CASSPSYADEQYF.

The rearrangement joins TRBV20-1 to TRBJ1-6; D is possibly TRBD1 (5 bases). This CDR3 has 12 residues. The germline V and J ends were trimmed by 6 bases and 6 bases, with 9 bases remaining between them. Germline CDR1 DFQATT, CDR2 SNEGSKA (reference sequence). The CDR3 DNA follows: TGCAGTGCAGGGACGGGTAATTCACCCCTCCACTTT. Translation: CSAGTGNSPLHF.

V and J are TRBV2 and TRBJ2-3; D is possibly TRBD2 (6 bases). This CDR3 comprises 13 residues. From germline, CDR1 is SNHLY and CDR2 FYNNEI. Trimming removed 11 bases at V and 2 bases at J, with 14 bases between. This chain's CDR3 is CACQRAYTDTQYF. The CDR3 nucleotides are TGTGCCTGCCAGCGGGCGTACACAGATACGCAGTATTTT.

As regards this clonotype: It is likely a read error, because the conserved phenylalanine at the end of the CDR3 is missing. The J gene is TRBJ1-5, the V gene TRBV7-2, with D hard to call. Germline-derived CDR1 and CDR2 are SGHTA and FQGNSA. This CDR3 region has 17 residues. The CDR3 loop reads CASSFPLTPYSDQPQHL. Here the CDR3 DNA reads TGTGCCAGCAGCTTTCCCCTGACACCCTATAGCGATCAGCCCCAGCATCTT.

The sample holds many counts of this clonotype. The rearrangement joins TRBV20-1 to TRBJ2-5; 8 bases map to TRBD2. This CDR3 is built from 14 residues. With V trimmed by 1 base and J by 4 bases, 5 bases remained unmatched. In germline, CDR1 is DFQATT, CDR2 SNEGSKA (reference sequence). CDR3: CSARVGTSLETQYF. The CDR3 DNA reads as TGCAGTGCTAGAGTAGGGACTAGTCTAGAGACCCAGTACTTC.

This clonotype was observed at least ten times. The V gene is TRBV9, the J gene TRBJ1-2, with D unresolved. Germline values: CDR1 SGDLS, CDR2 YYNGEE. Trimming took off 7 bases at V and 1 base at J, with 5 bases between the two ends. This CDR3 is built from 11 residues. The CDR3 DNA follows: TGTGCCAGCTACAGTAACTATGGCTACACCTTC. This sequence encodes CASYSNYGYTF.

Ten or more counts support this clonotype. This chain connects TRBV7-9 to TRBJ1-1, with a possible D match to TRBD1 (6 bases). The CDR3 runs to 12 residues. Germline values: CDR1 SEHNR, CDR2 FQNEAQ (reference sequence). Trimming took 4 bases from V and 11 from J, leaving 14 bases between them. CDR3 DNA sequence: TGTGCCAGCAGCTATGACGGACAGCTCGCTTTCTTT. It encodes CASSYDGQLAFF.

The chain joins TRBV7-2 to TRBJ2-3; possibly TRBD1 or TRBD2 for D (5 bases each). There are 14 residues in the CDR3. Germline V gene sequence: CDR1 SGHTA, CDR2 FQGNSA. V dropped 11 bases and J dropped 3 bases, with 18 bases sitting between them. The CDR3, as DNA: TGTGCCTGCGGATCGGGGCTTGAAACAGATACGCAGTATTTT. Translated: CACGSGLETDTQYF.

V is TRBV19 and J is TRBJ1-5; D is perhaps TRBD1 (6 bases). Germline CDR1 reads LNHDA; CDR2 reads SQIVND (reference sequence). The CDR3 has 16 residues. Between the trimmed V and J ends, which lost 7 bases and 4 bases, there was a span of 20 bases. The CDR3 nucleotides are TGTGCCAGTAAGGCAGGGGATGGGTCCGCTAATCAGCCCCAGCATTTT. Translated, it gives CASKAGDGSANQPQHF.

This rearrangement joins TRBV7-9 to TRBJ2-6; perhaps TRBD2 as D (5 bases). CDR3 length: 14 amino acids. CDR1 is SEHNR, CDR2 FQNEAQ, per germline (reference sequence). V lost 4 bases to trimming and J lost 4 bases, with 8 bases between them. The DNA of the CDR3 is TGTGCCAGCAGCTGGACTTCCGGGGCCAACGTCCTGACTTTC. It is translated as CASSWTSGANVLTF.

This sequence joins TRBV24-1 and TRBJ2-7; 7 bases align to TRBD1. Losses at the gene ends were 3 bases for V and 1 base for J; bases not matched to a gene: 2. This CDR3 is built from 14 residues. CDR1 and CDR2 (germline): KGHDR, SFDVKD. The CDR3 DNA sequence: TGTGCCACCAGTGATACGGACAGGTCCTACGAGCAGTACTTC. Protein: CATSDTDRSYEQYF.

This clonotype has a handful of counts. This may be a read error, as it is one base from a much larger clone. The CDR3 sequence: CAISELFDQGAFF. DNA for the CDR3: TGTGCCATCAGTGAGTTGTTCGACCAGGGAGCTTTCTTT. The J gene is TRBJ1-1, the V gene TRBV10-3; possibly TRBD1 for D (5 bases). The CDR3 runs to 13 residues. Germline-derived CDR1 and CDR2 are ENHRY and SYGVKD. Trimming took off 1 base at V and 10 bases at J, with 13 bases between the two ends.

In this sample, this clonotype turned up a few times. V usage is TRBV24-1 and J usage is TRBJ2-3, with TRBD2 matching over 9 bases. J was trimmed by 0 bases and V by 11 bases; bases with no gene match: 20. Germline V lookup: CDR1 KGHDR, CDR2 SFDVKD. This CDR3 spans 19 amino acids. The CDR3 sequence: CASRFSPGTSSPSTDTQYF. CDR3 DNA: TGTGCCAGCAGGTTTTCCCCCGGGACTAGCAGCCCTAGCACAGATACGCAGTATTTT.

This clonotype was picked up one time. The chain combines TRBV20-1 with TRBJ1-5; maybe TRBD1 (5 bases). This CDR3 contains 13 residues. CDR1 and CDR2 (germline): DFQATT, SNEGSKA (reference sequence). V was pared by 7 bases and J by 4 bases, with 14 bases between. The DNA for the CDR3 is TGCAGTGGCGGGGGGGGTTGGAATCAGCCCCAGCATTTT. The encoded protein is CSGGGGWNQPQHF.

As to this clonotype: One junction end disagrees with the germline gene, perhaps due to a read error. The chain uses TRBV7-8 and TRBJ2-6; D gene uncertain. Germline CDR1 is SGHVS and CDR2 is FQNEAQ. This CDR3 has 11 residues. CDR3 sequence (DNA): TGTGCCAGCAGCCAAGGCCAGCCCGAAGCTTTC. Its protein product is CASSQGQPEAF.

At least ten counts were recorded for this clonotype. The CDR3 bases are TGTGCCAGCAGCTTAGGGGTGTCAGGGGGCACTGAAGCTTTCTTT. Translated, it gives CASSLGVSGGTEAFF. The chain links TRBV7-6 to TRBJ1-1, with TRBD1 identical over 7 bases. The trim removed 1 base at V and 4 bases at J, leaving 6 bases unmatched. The CDR3 has 15 amino acids. In germline, CDR1 is SGHVS, CDR2 FNYEAQ.

Regarding this clonotype: This may arise from a read error, as a much more abundant clone is one base away. Without the conserved terminal phenylalanine or tryptophan, this CDR3 likely stems from a read error. The chain combines TRBV6-5 with TRBJ1-2; D might be TRBD1 (6 bases). The CDR3 runs to 14 residues. Trimming removed 3 bases at V and 7 bases at J, with 15 bases between. Germline CDR1 MNHEY, CDR2 SVGAGI. The CDR3 region is CASSYEGGAGGYTL. The CDR3 bases are TGTGCCAGCAGTTATGAAGGGGGGGCGGGTGGCTACACCCTC.

The chain has TRBV10-3 and TRBJ2-5; D may be TRBD1 (6 bases). CDR3 length: 13 residues. The germline V and J ends were trimmed by 3 bases and 3 bases, with 8 bases remaining between them. Germline CDR1 and CDR2: ENHRY and SYGVKD. CDR3 bases: TGTGCCATCAGTGACAGGGGAGAAGAGACCCAGTACTTC. Protein sequence: CAISDRGEETQYF.

This clonotype was seen at least ten times. The DNA of the CDR3 is TGTGCCAGCAGCTTACGGGACAGGAGTCTAGCTAACTATGGCTACACCTTC. As protein: CASSLRDRSLANYGYTF. The chain recombines TRBV7-8 with TRBJ1-2, with 8 bases identical to TRBD1. CDR3 length equals 17 residues. Per the germline V gene, CDR1 is SGHVS and CDR2 is FQNEAQ. The J segment lost 0 bases and the V segment lost 2 bases, leaving 8 bases of the junction unmatched.

This clonotype was seen at least ten times. The genes are TRBV29-1 and TRBJ2-2, with D perhaps TRBD2 (7 bases). Germline assignment: CDR1 SQVTM and CDR2 ANQGSEA. V was cut by 2 bases and J by 5 bases, with 12 bases left in between. The CDR3 is 14 amino acids. CDR3 residues: CSVEWGGATGELFF. As DNA, the CDR3 is TGCAGCGTTGAATGGGGGGGGGCGACCGGGGAGCTGTTTTTT.